This TCR beta chain originates from a study of Ad26.COV2.S vaccination and SARS-CoV-2 variants. Looking at the study overall: A participant enrolled in the COV1001 Ad26.COV2.S trial arm provided the sample. Notes on the study in general: Marked by substantial breadth, spike-specific CD8+ and CD4+ T cell responses were reportedly seen after vaccination. Recipients given vaccine exceeded placebo recipients in spike-specific TCR breadth.

To note about this clone: Its specificity is unknown.

Treatment meaning: some 19 received Ad26.COV2.S at low or high dose, single or two shots; 5 received placebo; per-sample allocation not given. Sampling took place 63 days after the first vaccine or placebo injection. An 18-55-year-old adult in Boston served as donor. This CDR3 has 15 amino acids. Germline V gives CDR1 SGHAT, CDR2 FQNNGV. V dropped 1 base and J dropped 0 bases, with 6 bases sitting between them. Clones were sequenced by immunoSEQ multiplex PCR, and TCRdb holds only the in-frame ones, with some missing. The sample contains hundreds of thousands of clones, 75% to 90% of which appear only once.

The TCR originated in a person aged 18-60 years who received the Ad26.COV2.S COVID-19 vaccine or a placebo. This chain joins TRBV11-2 and TRBJ2-2; no reliable D call. The sample here was peripheral blood, taken in a trial of Ad26.COV2.S vaccine versus placebo. The CDR3 sequence: CASSLGGPNTGELFF. CDR3 DNA: TGTGCCAGCAGCTTAGGCGGACCGAACACCGGGGAGCTGTTTTTT. The whole variable domain, remainder taken from reference TRBV11-2 and TRBJ2-2, is EAGVAQSPRYKIIEKRQSVAFWCNPISGHATLYWYQQILGQGPKLLIQFQNNGVVDDSQLPKDRFSAERLKGVDSTLKIQPAKLEDSAVYLCASSLGGPNTGELFFGEGSRLTVL.